This TCR beta chain was documented in a study of radiotherapy plus CTLA-4 blockade in lung cancer. Study information: The study recorded objective responses in roughly 20% of patients and disease control in about 30%.

Here immunoSEQ multiplex PCR was the method, and the copy in TCRdb shows in-frame clones only, minus some. The data show approximately 85,000 clones, over 80% seen once. Germline V lookup: CDR1 DFQATT, CDR2 SNEGSKA (reference sequence). The CDR3 extends over 11 amino acids. The V and J ends lost 5 bases and 5 bases respectively, with 9 bases between them. Whole-study findings and limits: TCR clones from tumors expanded in blood after radiotherapy plus ipilimumab. Reports state that early shifts in blood T cell clones, with interferon-beta, best predicted response.

This clone was detected once. Antigen specificity is unknown. The source of this sequence is a human donor with non-small cell lung cancer that progressed on radiotherapy plus ipilimumab. The chain employs TRBV20-1 and TRBJ1-1, with D hard to call. The sample here was peripheral blood, taken from a patient treated with radiotherapy plus ipilimumab. The chain's CDR3 is CSAEEVTEAFF. DNA for the CDR3: TGCAGTGCTGAGGAGGTAACTGAAGCTTTCTTT.